Presented here are 2 T cell receptor beta chains from one specimen sequenced in a study of a mutant IDH1 vaccine in newly diagnosed glioma. No antigen has been identified for these receptors. Time point defined: week 47, end of study. Topical imiquimod was applied with each vaccine dose, which held 300 ug of mutant IDH1 20-mer peptide. TCRdb's table, derived via immunoSEQ multiplex PCR, lists solely in-frame clones and lacks some. This table holds about 24,000 clones, around 82% found once. The sequencing here drew on PBMCs, taken from a glioma patient whose treatment included an IDH1 peptide vaccine. The receptors originated from a man aged 40-50 years with glioma.

This clone occurred a few times. The chain carries TRBV6-1 and TRBJ1-4; a possible D gene is TRBD1 (5 bases). Trimming removed 3 bases from V and 3 bases from J, with 14 bases in between. CDR1 MNHNS and CDR2 SASEGT come from the germline V gene. This CDR3 is built from 16 residues. CDR3 DNA: TGTGCCAGCAGTGAGAGGGGATGGGGAGCTAATGAAAAACTGTTTTTT. Protein product: CASSERGWGANEKLFF.

CDR3 residues: CASSIEGGLGLGETQYF. The CDR3 DNA sequence: TGTGCCAGTAGTATAGAAGGGGGATTAGGTTTAGGGGAGACCCAGTACTTC. The chain couples TRBV19 to TRBJ2-5, with D tentatively TRBD1 (6 bases). Trimming removed 0 bases from V and 5 bases from J, with 19 bases in between. Germline CDR1 and CDR2: LNHDA and SQIVND (reference sequence). The CDR3 is 17 residues long.